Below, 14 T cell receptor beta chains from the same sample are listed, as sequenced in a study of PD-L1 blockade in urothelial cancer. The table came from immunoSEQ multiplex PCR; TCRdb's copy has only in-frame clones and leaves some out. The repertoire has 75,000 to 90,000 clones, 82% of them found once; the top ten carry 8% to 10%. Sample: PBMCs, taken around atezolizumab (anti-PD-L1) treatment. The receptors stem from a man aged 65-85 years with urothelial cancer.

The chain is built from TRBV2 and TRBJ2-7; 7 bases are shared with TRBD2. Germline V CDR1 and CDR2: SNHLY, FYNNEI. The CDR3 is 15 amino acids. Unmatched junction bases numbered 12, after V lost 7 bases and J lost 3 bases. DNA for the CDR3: TGTGCCAGCACCCAGGAGGCGGGAGAGGTCTACGAGCAGTACTTC. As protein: CASTQEAGEVYEQYF.

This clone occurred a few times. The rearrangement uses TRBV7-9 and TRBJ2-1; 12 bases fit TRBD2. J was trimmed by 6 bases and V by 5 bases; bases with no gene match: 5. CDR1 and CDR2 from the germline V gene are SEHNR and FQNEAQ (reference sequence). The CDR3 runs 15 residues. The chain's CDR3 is CASSKTSGRGNEQFF. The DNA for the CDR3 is TGTGCCAGCAGCAAGACTAGCGGGAGAGGCAATGAGCAGTTCTTC.

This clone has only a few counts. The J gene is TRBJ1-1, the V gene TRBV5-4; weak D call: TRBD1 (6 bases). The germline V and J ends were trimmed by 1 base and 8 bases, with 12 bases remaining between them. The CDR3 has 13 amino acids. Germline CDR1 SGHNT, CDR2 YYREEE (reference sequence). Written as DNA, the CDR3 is TGTGCCAGCAGCTTGACAGGGCGGGTGGAAGCTTTCTTT. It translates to CASSLTGRVEAFF. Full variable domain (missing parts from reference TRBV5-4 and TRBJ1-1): ETGVTQSPTHLIKTRGQQVTLRCSSQSGHNTVSWYQQALGQGPQFIFQYYREEENGRGNFPPRFSGLQFPNYSSELNVNALELDDSALYLCASSLTGRVEAFFGQGTRLTVV.

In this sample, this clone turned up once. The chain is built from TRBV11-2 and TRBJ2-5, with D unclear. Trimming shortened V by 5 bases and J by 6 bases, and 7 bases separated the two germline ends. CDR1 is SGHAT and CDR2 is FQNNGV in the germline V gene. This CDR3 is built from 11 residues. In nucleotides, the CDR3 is TGTGCCAGCAGCCGCGCCCAGACCCAGTACTTC. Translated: CASSRAQTQYF. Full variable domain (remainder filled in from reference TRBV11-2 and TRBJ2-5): EAGVAQSPRYKIIEKRQSVAFWCNPISGHATLYWYQQILGQGPKLLIQFQNNGVVDDSQLPKDRFSAERLKGVDSTLKIQPAKLEDSAVYLCASSRAQTQYFGPGTRLLVL.

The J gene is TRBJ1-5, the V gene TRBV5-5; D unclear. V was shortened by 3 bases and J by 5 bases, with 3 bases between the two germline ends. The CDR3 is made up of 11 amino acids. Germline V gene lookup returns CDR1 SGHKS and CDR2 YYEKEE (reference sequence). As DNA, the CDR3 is TGTGCCAGCAGCTCGGATCAGCCCCAGCATTTT. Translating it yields CASSSDQPQHF.

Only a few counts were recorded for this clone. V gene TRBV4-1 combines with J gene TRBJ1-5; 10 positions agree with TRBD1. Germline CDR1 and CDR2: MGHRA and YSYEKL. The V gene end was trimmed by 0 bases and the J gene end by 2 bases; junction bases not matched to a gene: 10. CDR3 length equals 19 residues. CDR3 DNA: TGCGCCAGCAGCCAAGATATGACAGGGGGCCGTGGTGGCAATCAGCCCCAGCATTTT. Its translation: CASSQDMTGGRGGNQPQHF.

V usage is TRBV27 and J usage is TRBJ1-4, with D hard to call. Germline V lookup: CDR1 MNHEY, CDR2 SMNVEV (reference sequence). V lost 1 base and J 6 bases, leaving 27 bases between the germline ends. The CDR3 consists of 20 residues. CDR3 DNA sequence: TGTGCCAGCAGTTTATACCCCCCGGTAGGTTGGAGTCGGCGGGATGAAAAACTGTTTTTT. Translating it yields CASSLYPPVGWSRRDEKLFF. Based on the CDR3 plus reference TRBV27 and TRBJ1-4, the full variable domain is EAQVTQNPRYLITVTGKKLTVTCSQNMNHEYMSWYRQDPGLGLRQIYYSMNVEVTDKGDVPEGYKVSRKEKRNFPLILESPSPNQTSLYFCASSLYPPVGWSRRDEKLFFGSGTQLSVL.

CDR3 loop: CASSLDSGSTDTQYF. The CDR3, as DNA: TGTGCCAGCAGCTTAGATAGCGGGAGCACAGATACGCAGTATTTT. The chain joins TRBV9 to TRBJ2-3; 7 bases are shared with TRBD2. V lost 4 bases to trimming and J lost 0 bases; unmatched junction nucleotides: 5. The CDR3 spans 15 residues. CDR1 and CDR2 from the germline V gene are SGDLS and YYNGEE.

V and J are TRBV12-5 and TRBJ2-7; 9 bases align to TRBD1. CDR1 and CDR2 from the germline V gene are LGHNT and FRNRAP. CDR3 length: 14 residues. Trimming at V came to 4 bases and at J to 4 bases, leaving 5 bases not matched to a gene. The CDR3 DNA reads TGTGCTAGTGGTTCATCGGACAGGGGATACGAGCAGTACTTC. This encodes CASGSSDRGYEQYF.

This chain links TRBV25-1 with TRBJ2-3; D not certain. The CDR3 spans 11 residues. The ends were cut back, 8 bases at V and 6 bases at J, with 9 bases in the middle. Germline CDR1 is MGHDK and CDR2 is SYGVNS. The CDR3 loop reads CASRSTDTQYF. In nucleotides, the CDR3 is TGTGCCAGCCGTAGTACGGATACGCAGTATTTT.

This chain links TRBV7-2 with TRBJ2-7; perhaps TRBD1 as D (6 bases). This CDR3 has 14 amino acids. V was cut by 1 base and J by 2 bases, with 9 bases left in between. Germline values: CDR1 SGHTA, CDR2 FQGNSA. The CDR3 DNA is TGTGCCAGCAGCTTAGTAGGACAGACCTACGAGCAGTACTTC. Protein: CASSLVGQTYEQYF.

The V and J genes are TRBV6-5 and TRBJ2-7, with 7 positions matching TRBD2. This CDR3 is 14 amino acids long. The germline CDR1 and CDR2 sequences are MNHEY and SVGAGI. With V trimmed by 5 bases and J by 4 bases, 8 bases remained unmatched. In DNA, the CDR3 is TGTGCCAGCAGTCCCGAAAAGGGAGGGTACGAGCAGTACTTC. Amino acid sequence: CASSPEKGGYEQYF.

CDR3 in DNA: TGTGCCAGCAGCTTAATCGGGACAGGTTTGGGCGATGAGCAGTTCTTC. Translation: CASSLIGTGLGDEQFF. V and J are TRBV11-1 and TRBJ2-1; 8 positions agree with TRBD1. With V trimmed by 2 bases and J by 8 bases, 11 bases remained unmatched. The germline gives CDR1 SGHAT, CDR2 FQDESV (reference sequence). The length of the CDR3 is 16 residues.

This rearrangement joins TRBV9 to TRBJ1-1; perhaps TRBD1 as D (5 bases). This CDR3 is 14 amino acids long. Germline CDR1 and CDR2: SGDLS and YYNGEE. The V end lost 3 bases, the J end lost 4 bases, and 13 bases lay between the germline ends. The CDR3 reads CASSASGGFTEAFF. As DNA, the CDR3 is TGTGCCAGCAGCGCTTCCGGGGGATTCACTGAAGCTTTCTTT.